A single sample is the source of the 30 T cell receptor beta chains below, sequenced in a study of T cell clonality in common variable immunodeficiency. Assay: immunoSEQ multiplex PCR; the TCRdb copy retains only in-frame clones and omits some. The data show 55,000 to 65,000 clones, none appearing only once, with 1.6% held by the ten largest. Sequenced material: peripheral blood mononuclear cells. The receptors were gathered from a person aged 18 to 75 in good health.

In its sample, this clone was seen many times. The CDR3 reads CASSVQVGGEKLFF. Incomplete CDR3 DNA: TGTGCCAGCAGTGTCCAGGTTGGAGGTGAAAAA. The rearrangement uses TRBV2 and TRBJ1-4; D not resolved. Sequencing ends 3 residues short of the CDR3 end; the germline J gene provides the rest. This CDR3 is 14 amino acids long. Germline V gene lookup returns CDR1 SNHLY and CDR2 FYNNEI. With 4 bases removed from V and 7 bases from J, the gap between germline ends came to 13 bases. Using reference TRBV2 and TRBJ1-4 for the parts outside the CDR3, the full variable domain is EPEVTQTPSHQVTQMGQEVILRCVPISNHLYFYWYRQILGQKVEFLVSFYNNEISEKSEIFDDQFSVERPDGSNFTLKIRSTKLEDSAMYFCASSVQVGGEKLFFGSGTQLSVL.

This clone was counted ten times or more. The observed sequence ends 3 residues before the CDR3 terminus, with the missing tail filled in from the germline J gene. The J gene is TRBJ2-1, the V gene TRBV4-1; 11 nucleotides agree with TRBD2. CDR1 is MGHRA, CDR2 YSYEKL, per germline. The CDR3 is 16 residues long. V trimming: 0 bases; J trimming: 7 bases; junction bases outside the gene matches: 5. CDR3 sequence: CASSQDGTSGINEQFF. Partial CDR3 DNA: TGCGCCAGCAGCCAAGATGGGACTAGCGGTATTAATGAG.

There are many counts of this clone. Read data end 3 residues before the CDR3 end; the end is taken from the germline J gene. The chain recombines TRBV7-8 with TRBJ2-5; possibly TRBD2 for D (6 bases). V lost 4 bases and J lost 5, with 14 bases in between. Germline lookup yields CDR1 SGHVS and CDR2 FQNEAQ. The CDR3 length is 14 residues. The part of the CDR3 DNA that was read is TGTGCCAGCAGCTCGGTGGGGGGTTTGGAGACC. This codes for CASSSVGGLET. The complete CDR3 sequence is CASSSVGGLETQYF.

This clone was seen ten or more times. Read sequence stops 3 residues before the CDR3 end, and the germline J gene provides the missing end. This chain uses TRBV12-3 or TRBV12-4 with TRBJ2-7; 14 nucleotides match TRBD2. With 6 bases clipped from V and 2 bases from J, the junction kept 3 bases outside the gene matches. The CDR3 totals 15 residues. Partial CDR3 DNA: TGTGCCAGCAGACCGGGACTAGCGGGGGCCTACGAG. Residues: CASRPGLAGAYE. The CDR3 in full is CASRPGLAGAYEQYF.

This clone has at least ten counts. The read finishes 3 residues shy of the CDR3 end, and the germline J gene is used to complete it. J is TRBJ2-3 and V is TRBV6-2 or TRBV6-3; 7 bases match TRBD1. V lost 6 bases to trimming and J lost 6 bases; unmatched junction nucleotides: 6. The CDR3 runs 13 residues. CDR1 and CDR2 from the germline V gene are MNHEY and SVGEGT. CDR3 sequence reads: CASRTGVGDTQYF. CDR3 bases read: TGTGCCAGCAGAACAGGGGTCGGTGATACG.

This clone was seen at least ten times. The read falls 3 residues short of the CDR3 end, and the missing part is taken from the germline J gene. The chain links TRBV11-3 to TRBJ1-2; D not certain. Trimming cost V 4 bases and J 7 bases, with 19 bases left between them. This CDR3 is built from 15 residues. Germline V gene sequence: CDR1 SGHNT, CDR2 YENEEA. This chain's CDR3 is CASSSAFGSGSGYTF. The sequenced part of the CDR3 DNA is TGTGCCAGCAGCTCCGCCTTTGGGAGCGGGAGTGGC. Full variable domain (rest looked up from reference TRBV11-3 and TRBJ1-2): EAGVVQSPRYKIIEKKQPVAFWCNPISGHNTLYWYLQNLGQGPELLIRYENEEAVDDSQLPKDRFSAERLKGVDSTLKIQPAELGDSAVYLCASSSAFGSGSGYTFGSGTRLTVV.

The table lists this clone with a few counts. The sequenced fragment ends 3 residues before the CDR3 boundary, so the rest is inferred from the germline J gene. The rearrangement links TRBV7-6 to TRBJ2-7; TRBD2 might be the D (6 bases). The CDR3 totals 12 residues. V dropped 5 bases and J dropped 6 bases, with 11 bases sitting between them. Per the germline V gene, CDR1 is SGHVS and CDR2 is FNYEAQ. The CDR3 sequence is CASSTRGSEQYF. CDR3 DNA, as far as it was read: TGTGCCAGCAGCACCCGGGGGTCCGAG.

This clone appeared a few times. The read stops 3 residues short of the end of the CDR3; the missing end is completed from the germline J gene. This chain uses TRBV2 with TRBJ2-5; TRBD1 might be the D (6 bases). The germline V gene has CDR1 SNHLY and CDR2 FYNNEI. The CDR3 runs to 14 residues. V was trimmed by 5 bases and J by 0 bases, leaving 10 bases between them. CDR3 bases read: TGTGCCAGCAGTCTCGGGACATACCAAGAGACC. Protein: CASSLGTYQET. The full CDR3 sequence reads CASSLGTYQETQYF.

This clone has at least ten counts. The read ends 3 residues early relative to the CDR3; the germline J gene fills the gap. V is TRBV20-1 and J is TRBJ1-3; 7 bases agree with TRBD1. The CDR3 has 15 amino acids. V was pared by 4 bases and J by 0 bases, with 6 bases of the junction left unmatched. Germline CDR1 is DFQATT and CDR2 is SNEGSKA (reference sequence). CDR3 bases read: TGCAGTGCTAAGGACAGGACGAGCTCTGGAAACACC. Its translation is CSAKDRTSSGNT. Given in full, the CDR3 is CSAKDRTSSGNTIYF.

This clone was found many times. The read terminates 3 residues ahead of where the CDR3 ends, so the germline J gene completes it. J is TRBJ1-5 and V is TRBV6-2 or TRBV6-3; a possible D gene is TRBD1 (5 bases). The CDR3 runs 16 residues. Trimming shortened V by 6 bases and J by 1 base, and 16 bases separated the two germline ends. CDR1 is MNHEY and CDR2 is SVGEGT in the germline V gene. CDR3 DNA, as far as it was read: TGTGCCAGCAGGCTGCGGGGGAAGGGAAGCAATCAGCCC. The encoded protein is CASRLRGKGSNQP. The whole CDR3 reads CASRLRGKGSNQPQHF.

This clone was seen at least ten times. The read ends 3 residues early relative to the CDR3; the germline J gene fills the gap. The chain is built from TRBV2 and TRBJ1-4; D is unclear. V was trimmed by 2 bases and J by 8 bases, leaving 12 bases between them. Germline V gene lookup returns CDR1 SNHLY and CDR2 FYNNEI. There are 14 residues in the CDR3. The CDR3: CASSETGRFEKLFF. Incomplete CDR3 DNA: TGTGCCAGCAGTGAAACGGGGAGGTTCGAAAAA.

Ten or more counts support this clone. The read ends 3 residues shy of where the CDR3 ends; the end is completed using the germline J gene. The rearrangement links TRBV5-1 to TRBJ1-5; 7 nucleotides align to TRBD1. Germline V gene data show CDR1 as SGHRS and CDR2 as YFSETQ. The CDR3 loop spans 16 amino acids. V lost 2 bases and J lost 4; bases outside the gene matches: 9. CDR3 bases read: TGCGCCAGCAGCTTAGTCCGGGACAGAGCGAATCAGCCC. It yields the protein CASSLVRDRANQP. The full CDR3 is CASSLVRDRANQPQHF.

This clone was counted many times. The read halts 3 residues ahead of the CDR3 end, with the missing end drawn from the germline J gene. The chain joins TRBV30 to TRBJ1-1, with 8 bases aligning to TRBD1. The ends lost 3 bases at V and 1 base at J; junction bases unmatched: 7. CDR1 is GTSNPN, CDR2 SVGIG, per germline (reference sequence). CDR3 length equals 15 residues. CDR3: CAWRDWDRRNTEAFF. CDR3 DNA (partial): TGTGCCTGGAGGGATTGGGACAGGAGGAACACTGAA.

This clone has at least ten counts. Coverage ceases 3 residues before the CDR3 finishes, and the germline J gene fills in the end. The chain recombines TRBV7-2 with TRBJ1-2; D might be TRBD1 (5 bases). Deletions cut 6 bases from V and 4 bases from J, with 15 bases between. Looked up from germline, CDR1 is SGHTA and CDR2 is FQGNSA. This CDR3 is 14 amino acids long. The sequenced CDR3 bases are TGTGCCAGCAGGGACGGGGGATCGGTCTATGGC. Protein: CASRDGGSVYG. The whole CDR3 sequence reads CASRDGGSVYGYTF.

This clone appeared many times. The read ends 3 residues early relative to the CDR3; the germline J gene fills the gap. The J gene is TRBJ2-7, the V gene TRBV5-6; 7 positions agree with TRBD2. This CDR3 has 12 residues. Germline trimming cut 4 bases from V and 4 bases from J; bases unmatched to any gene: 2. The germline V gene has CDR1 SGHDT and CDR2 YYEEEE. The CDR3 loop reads CASSPGGYEQYF. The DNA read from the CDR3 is TGTGCCAGCAGCCCGGGGGGTTACGAG.

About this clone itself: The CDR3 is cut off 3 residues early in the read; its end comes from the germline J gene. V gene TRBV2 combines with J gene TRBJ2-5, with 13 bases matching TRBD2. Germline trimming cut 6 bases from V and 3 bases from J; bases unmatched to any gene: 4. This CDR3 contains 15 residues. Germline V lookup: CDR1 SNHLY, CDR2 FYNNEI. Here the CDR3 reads CASRAGTSGKETQYF. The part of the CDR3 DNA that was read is TGTGCCAGCAGGGCCGGGACTAGCGGGAAAGAGACC.

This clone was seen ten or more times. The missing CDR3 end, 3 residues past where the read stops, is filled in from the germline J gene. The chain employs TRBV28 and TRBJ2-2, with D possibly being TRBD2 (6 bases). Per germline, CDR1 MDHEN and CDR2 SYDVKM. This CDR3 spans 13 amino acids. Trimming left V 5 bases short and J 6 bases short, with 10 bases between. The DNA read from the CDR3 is TGTGCCAGCAGTCGCCCGGGGGCCGGGGAG. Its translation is CASSRPGAGE. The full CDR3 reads CASSRPGAGELFF.

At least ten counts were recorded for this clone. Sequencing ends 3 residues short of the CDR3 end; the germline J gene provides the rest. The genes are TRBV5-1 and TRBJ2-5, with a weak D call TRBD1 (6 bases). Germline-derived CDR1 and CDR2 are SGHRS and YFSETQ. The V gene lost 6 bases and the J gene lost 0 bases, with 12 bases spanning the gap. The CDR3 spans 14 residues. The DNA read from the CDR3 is TGCGCCAGCACTACACGGACAGACCAAGAGACC. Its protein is CASTTRTDQET. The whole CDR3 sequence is CASTTRTDQETQYF.

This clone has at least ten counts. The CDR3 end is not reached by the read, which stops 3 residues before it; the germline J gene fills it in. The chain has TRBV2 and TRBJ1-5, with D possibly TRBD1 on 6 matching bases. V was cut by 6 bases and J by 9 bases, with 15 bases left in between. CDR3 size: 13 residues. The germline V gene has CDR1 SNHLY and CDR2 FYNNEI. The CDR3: CASRPLGGRPQHF. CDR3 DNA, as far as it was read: TGTGCCAGCAGGCCCTTAGGGGGACGGCCC.

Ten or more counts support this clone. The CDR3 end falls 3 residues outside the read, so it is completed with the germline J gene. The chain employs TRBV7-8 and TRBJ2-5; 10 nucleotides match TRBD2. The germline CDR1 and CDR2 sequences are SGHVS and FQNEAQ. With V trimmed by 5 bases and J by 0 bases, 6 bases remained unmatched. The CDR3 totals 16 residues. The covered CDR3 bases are TGTGCCAGCAGCCCAGGACTAGCGGCTAACCAAGAGACC. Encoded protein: CASSPGLAANQET. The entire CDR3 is CASSPGLAANQETQYF. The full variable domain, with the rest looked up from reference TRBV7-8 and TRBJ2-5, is GAGVSQSPRYKVAKRGQDVALRCDPISGHVSLFWYQQALGQGPEFLTYFQNEAQLDKSGLPSDRFFAERPEGSVSTLKIQRTQQEDSAVYLCASSPGLAANQETQYFGPGTRLLVL.

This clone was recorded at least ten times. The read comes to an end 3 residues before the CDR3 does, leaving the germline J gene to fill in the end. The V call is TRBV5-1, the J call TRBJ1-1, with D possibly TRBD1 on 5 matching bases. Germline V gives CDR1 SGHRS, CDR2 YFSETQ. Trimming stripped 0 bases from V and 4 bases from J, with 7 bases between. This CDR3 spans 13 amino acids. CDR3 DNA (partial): TGCGCCAGCAGCTTGGCAGGGAGCACTGAA. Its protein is CASSLAGSTE. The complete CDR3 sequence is CASSLAGSTEAFF.

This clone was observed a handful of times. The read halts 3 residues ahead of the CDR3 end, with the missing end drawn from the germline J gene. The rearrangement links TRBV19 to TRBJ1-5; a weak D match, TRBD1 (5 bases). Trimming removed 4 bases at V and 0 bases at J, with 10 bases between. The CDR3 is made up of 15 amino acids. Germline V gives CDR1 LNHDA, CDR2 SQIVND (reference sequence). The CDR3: CASSTRGYSNQPQHF. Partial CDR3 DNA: TGTGCCAGTAGTACGAGGGGTTATAGCAATCAGCCC.

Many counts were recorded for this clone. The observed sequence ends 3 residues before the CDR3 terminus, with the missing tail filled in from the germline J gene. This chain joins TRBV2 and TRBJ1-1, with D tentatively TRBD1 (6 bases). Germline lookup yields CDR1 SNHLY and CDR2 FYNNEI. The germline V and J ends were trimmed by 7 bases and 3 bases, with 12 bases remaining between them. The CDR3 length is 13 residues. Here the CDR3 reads CASTRRTDTEAFF. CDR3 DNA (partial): TGTGCCAGCACCAGACGGACAGACACTGAA.

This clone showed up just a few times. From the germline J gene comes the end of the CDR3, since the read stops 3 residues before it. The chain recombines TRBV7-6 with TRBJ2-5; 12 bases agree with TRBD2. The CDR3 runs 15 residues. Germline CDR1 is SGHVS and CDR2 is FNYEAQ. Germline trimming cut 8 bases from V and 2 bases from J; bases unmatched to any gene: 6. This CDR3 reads CASLGLAGKQETQYF. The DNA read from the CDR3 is TGTGCCAGCTTAGGACTAGCGGGAAAGCAAGAGACC.

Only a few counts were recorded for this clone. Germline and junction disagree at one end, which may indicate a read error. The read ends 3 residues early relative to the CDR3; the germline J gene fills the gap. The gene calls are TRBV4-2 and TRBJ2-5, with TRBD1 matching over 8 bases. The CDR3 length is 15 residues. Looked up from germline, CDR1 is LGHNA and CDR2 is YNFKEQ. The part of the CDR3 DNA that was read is TGTGCCAGCAGCTCCGGACAGGGTGACCAGGAGACC. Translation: CASSSGQGDQET. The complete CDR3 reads CASSSGQGDQETQYF.

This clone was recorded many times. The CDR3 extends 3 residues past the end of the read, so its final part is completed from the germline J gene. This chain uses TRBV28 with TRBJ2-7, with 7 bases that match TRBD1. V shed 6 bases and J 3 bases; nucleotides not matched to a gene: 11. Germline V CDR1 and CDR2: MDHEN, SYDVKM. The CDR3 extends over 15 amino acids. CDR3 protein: CASSQGRDSHYEQYF. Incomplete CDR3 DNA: TGTGCCAGCAGCCAAGGCCGGGACAGCCACTACGAG.

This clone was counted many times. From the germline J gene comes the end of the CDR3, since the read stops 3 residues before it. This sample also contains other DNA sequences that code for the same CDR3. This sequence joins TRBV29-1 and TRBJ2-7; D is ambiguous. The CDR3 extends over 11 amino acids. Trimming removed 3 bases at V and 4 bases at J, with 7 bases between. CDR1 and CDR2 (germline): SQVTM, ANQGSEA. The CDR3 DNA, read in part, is TGCAGCGTTGAGGTAGGGTACGAG. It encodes CSVEVGYE. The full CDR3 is CSVEVGYEQYF.

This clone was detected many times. The CDR3 sequence: CASSPPRVTDTQYF. Incomplete CDR3 DNA: TGTGCCAGCAGTCCCCCCCGGGTCACAGATACG. V gene TRBV28 combines with J gene TRBJ2-3; D is unresolved. From the germline J gene comes the end of the CDR3, since the read stops 3 residues before it. Trimming shortened V by 5 bases and J by 2 bases, and 11 bases separated the two germline ends. The germline V gene encodes CDR1 MDHEN and CDR2 SYDVKM. The CDR3 loop spans 14 amino acids.

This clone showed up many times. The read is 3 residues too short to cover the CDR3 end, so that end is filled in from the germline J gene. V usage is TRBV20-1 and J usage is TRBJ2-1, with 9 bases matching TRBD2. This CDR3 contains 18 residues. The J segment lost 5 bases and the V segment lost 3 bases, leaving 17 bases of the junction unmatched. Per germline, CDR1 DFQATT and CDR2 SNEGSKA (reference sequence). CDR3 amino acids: CSASYQFGSGRPHNEQFF. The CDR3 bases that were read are TGCAGTGCTAGCTATCAATTCGGGAGCGGGAGGCCCCACAATGAG.

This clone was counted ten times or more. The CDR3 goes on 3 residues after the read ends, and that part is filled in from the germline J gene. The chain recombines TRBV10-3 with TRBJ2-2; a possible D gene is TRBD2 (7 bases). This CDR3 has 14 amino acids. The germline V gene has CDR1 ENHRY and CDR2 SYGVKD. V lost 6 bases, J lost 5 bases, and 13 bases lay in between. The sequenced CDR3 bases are TGTGCCATCAGCCAGGGGAGGGGAACCGGGGAG. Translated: CAISQGRGTGE. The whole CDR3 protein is CAISQGRGTGELFF.